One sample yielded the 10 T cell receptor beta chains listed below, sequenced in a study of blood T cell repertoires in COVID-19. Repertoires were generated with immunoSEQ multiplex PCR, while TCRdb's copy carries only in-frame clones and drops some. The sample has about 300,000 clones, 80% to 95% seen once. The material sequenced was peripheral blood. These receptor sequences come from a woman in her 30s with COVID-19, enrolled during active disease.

As DNA, the CDR3 is TGTGCCAGCAGCGATGGACAGATGAACACTGAAGCTTTCTTT. This translates into CASSDGQMNTEAFF. V usage is TRBV7-8 and J usage is TRBJ1-1; weak D call: TRBD1 (6 bases). CDR3 size: 14 residues. The V end was cut by 5 bases, the J end by 0 bases, with 10 bases between. The germline gives CDR1 SGHVS, CDR2 FQNEAQ.

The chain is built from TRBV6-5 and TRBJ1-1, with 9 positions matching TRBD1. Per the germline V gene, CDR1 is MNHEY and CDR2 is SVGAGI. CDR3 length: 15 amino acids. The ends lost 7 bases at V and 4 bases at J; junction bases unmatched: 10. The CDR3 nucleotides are TGTGCCAGCATCCAGGACAGGGGATACGGCACTGAAGCTTTCTTT. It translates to CASIQDRGYGTEAFF.

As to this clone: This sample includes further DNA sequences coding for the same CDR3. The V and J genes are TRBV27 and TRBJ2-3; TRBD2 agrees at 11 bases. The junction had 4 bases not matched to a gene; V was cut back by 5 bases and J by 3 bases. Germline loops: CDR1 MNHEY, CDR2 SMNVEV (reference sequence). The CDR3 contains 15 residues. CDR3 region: CASSRTSGRTDTQYF. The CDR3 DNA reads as TGTGCCAGCAGTCGAACTAGCGGGAGAACAGATACGCAGTATTTT.

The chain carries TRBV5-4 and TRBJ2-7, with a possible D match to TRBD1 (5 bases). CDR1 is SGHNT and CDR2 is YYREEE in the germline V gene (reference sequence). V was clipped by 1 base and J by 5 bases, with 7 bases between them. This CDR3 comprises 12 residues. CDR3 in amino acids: CASSLQGDEQYF. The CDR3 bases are TGTGCCAGCAGCTTGCAAGGGGACGAGCAGTACTTC.

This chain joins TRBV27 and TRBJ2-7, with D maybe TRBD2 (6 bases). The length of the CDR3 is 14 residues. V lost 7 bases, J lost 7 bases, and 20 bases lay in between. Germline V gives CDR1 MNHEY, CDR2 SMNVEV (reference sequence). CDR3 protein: CASTSSVYPKEQYF. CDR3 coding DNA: TGTGCCAGCACCTCTAGCGTCTATCCTAAGGAGCAGTACTTC.

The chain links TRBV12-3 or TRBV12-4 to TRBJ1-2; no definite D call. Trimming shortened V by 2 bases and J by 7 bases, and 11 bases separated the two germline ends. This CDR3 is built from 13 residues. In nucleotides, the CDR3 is TGTGCCAGCAGTTTAAGGGCAGGAGGTGGCTACACCTTC. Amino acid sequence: CASSLRAGGGYTF.

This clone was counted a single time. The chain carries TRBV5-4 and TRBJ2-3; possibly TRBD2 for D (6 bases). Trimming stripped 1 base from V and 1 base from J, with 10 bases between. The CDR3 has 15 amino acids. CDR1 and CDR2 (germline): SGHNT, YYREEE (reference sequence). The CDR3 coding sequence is TGTGCCAGCAGCTTGTCTGCGGGACGCACAGATACGCAGTATTTT. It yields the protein CASSLSAGRTDTQYF.

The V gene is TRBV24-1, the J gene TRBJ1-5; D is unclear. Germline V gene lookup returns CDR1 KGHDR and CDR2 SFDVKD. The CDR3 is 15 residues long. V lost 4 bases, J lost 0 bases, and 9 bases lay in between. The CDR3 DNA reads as TGTGCCACCAGTGACGCTAAAAATAGCAATCAGCCCCAGCATTTT. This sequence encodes CATSDAKNSNQPQHF.

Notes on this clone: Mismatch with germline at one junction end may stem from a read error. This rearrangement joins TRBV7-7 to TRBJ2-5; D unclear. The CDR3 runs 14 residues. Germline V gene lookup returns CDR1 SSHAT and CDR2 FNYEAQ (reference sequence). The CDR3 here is CASSLNTAQETQYF. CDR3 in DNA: TGTGCTAGCAGCTTGAATACAGCCCAAGAGACCCAGTACTTC.

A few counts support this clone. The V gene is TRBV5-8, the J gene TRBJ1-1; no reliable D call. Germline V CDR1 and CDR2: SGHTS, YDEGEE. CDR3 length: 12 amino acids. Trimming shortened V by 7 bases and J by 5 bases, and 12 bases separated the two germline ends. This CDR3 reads CASGYSRTEAFF. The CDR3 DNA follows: TGTGCCAGCGGATACAGTCGGACTGAAGCTTTCTTT.